This TCR beta chain derives from a study of blood T cell repertoires in COVID-19 (TCRdb year 2020). With regard to the full study: Samples from collaborators originated in the United States, Italy and Spain and spanned both the acute and convalescent phases of COVID-19. Where HLA class I and class II types were available, the types were taken from metadata supplied by the sample provider, not from assay-based typing. The repertoires were made available in a free public database intended to serve as a resource for research on the immune response to SARS-CoV-2. The dataset comprised deeply sampled blood TCRbeta repertoires from subjects exposed to, actively infected with, or recovered from COVID-19. Sample metadata almost always included a de-identified subject ID, COVID-19 status, age in years and sex. The material from the prospective study consisted of cDNA or gDNA derived from T cells, B-cell-depleted T cells, or PBMCs. The samples were drawn from the first 160 participants of the ongoing ImmuneRACE study and from some 1,300 subjects provided by 6 global collaborators. What the research found in general, with its limitations: The quantity of clinical and demographic metadata differed by source and by participant and was supplied without curation.

Regarding this clone: Its cognate antigen has yet to be identified. One base away there is no much larger clone; base qualities are not given.

Whole blood was collected in K2EDTA tubes by collaborating institutions according to the institutions' own protocols. For TCRbeta analysis, collaborator samples were shipped as frozen whole blood, as isolated PBMCs, or as DNA extracted from either sample type. TCRbeta CDR3 regions were amplified from genomic DNA by means of the immunoSEQ Assay, a bias-controlled multiplex PCR. In the authors' own workflow: Within the assay, amplification of reference gene primers was used to estimate how many nucleated cells each sample contained. To quantify the absolute abundance of each unique TCRbeta CDR3 rearrangement, sequence reads were collapsed and filtered. For each sample, productive Simpson clonality was calculated as the square root of Simpson's diversity index across productive rearrangements. TCRdb provides this immuneACCESS table in a form limited to in-frame rearrangements. Some clones are lacking; in checked studies, under half of them reflect an unresolved V gene, and why the rest are absent is not known. V and J calls and clone size are those listed in that table; D and trimming were worked out from the DNA. Here the sample has over 100,000 clones; 90% occur a single time. Of the sample, approximately 1% is held by the ten largest clones.

V and J lose 5 bases and 7 bases, and a span of 18 bases separates them. The CDR3, cysteine through phenylalanine, is 14 amino acids long. Of all the DNA, just the CDR3 is kept, 42 bases in frame from base 1. As encoded in the germline V gene, CDR1 is SGHDT while CDR2 is YYEEEE. This sequence was found in a human donor in a cohort sampled during active COVID-19. Sequenced input: peripheral blood. This receptor chain uses TRBV5-6 and TRBJ1-2; the D gene is possibly TRBD1, with 5 bases matching. The DNA sequence is as follows: TGTGCCAGCAGTATCAGTTGGGGCTATAGTGGCTACACCTTC. Its protein is CASSISWGYSGYTF.